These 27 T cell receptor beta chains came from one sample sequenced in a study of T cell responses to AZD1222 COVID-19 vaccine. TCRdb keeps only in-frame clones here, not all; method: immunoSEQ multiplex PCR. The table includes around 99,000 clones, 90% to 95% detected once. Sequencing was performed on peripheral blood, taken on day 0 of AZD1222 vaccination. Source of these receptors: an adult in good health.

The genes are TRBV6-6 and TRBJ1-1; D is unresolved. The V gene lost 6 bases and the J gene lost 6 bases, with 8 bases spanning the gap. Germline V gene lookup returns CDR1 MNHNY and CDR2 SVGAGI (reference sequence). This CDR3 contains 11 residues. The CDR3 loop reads CASSPGSEAFF. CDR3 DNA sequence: TGTGCCAGCAGCCCCGGTTCTGAAGCTTTCTTT.

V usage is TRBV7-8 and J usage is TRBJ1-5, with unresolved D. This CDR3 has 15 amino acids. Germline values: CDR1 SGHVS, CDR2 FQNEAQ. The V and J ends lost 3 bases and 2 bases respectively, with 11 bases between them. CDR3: CASSFFSGGNQPQHF. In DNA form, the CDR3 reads TGTGCCAGCAGCTTCTTCAGCGGAGGCAATCAGCCCCAGCATTTT.

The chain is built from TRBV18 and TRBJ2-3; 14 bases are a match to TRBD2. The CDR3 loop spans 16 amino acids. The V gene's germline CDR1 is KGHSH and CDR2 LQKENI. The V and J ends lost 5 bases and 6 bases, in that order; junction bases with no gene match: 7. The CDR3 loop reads CASSFGTSGGSDTQYF. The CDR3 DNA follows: TGTGCCAGCTCATTTGGGACTAGCGGGGGTTCGGATACGCAGTATTTT.

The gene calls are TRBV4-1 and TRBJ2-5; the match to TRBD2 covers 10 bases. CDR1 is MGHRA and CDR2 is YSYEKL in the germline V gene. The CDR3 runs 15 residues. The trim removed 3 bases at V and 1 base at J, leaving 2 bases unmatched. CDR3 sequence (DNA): TGCGCCAGCAGCCACGGGACTAGCGCCCAAGAGACCCAGTACTTC. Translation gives CASSHGTSAQETQYF.

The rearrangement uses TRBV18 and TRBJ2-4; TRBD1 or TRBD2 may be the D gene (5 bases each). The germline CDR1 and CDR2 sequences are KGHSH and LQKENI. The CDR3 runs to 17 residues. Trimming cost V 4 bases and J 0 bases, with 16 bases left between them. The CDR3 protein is CASSQVEGPLAKNIQYF. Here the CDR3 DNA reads TGTGCCAGCTCACAGGTAGAGGGACCACTAGCCAAAAACATTCAGTACTTC.

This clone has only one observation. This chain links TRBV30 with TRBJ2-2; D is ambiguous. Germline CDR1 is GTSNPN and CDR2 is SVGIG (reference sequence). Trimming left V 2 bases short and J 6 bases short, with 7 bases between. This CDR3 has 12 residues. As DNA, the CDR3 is TGTGCCTGGAGTAGACTGCCCGGGGAGCTGTTTTTT. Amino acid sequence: CAWSRLPGELFF. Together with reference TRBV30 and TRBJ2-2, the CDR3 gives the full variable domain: SQTIHQWPATLVQPVGSPLSLECTVEGTSNPNLYWYRQAAGRGLQLLFYSVGIGQISSEVPQNLSASRPQDRQFILSSKKLLLSDSGFYLCAWSRLPGELFFGEGSRLTVL.

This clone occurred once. The CDR3 here is CAWSWSGGGTDTQYF. Written as DNA, the CDR3 is TGTGCCTGGAGTTGGAGCGGGGGTGGTACAGATACGCAGTATTTT. The chain has TRBV30 and TRBJ2-3; TRBD2 agrees at 8 bases. The CDR3 totals 15 residues. V was pared by 2 bases and J by 3 bases, with 7 bases of the junction left unmatched. CDR1 is GTSNPN, CDR2 SVGIG, per germline (reference sequence).

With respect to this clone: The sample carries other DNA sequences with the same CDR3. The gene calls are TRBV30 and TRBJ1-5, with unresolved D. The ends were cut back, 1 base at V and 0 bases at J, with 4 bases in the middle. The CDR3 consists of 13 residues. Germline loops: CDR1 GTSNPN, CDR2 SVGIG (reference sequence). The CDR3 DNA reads TGTGCCTGGAGTGGGACTAGCAATCAGCCCCAGCATTTT. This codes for CAWSGTSNQPQHF.

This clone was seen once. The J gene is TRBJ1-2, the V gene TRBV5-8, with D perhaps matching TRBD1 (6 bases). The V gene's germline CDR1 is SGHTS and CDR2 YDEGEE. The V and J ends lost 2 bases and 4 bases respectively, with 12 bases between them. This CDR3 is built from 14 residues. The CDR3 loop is CASSFREGGYGYTF. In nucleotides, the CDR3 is TGTGCCAGCAGCTTCAGGGAAGGGGGCTATGGCTACACCTTC.

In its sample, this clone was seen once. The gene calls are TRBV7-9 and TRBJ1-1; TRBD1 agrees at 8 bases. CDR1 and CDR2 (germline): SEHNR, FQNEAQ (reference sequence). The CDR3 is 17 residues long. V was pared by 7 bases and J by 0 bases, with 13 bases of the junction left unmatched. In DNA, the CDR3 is TGTGCCAGCACCCCTCGCAGGGGGCAATCATTGAACACTGAAGCTTTCTTT. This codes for CASTPRRGQSLNTEAFF.

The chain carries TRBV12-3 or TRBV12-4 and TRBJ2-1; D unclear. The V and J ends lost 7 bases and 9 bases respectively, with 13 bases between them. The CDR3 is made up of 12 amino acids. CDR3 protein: CASTTIVGEQFF. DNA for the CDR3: TGTGCCAGCACCACCATAGTGGGTGAGCAGTTCTTC.

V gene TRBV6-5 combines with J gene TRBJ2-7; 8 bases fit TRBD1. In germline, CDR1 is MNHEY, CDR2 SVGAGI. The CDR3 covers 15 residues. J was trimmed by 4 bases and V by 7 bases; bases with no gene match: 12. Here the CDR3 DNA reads TGTGCCAGCATCCAAATGGCAGGGGGCTTATACGAGCAGTACTTC. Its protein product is CASIQMAGGLYEQYF.

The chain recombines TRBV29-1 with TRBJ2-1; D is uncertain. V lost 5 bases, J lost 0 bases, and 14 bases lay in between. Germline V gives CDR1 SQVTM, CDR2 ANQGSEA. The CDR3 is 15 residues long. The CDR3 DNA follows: TGCAGCGTTTTGAGTCCATCCCGCTCCTACAATGAGCAGTTCTTC. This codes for CSVLSPSRSYNEQFF.

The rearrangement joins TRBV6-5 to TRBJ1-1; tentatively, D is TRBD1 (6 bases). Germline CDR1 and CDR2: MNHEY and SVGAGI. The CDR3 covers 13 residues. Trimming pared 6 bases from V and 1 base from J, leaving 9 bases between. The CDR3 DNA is TGTGCCAGCAGACAGGGTTGGAACACTGAAGCTTTCTTT. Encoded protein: CASRQGWNTEAFF.

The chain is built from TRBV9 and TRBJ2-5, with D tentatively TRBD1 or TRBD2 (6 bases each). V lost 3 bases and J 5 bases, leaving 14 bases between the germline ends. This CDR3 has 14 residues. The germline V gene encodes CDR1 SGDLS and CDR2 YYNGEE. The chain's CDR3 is CASSAEGEEETQYF. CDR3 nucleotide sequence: TGTGCCAGCAGCGCAGAGGGGGAGGAGGAGACCCAGTACTTC.

The CDR3, as DNA: TGTGCCAGCAGCTTGTCGGTATGGACTCAGGACGCAGGCTACACCTTC. It codes for CASSLSVWTQDAGYTF. The rearrangement joins TRBV7-8 to TRBJ1-2; no clear D. Trimming removed 3 bases from V and 8 bases from J, with 22 bases in between. CDR3 size: 16 residues. Germline V CDR1 and CDR2: SGHVS, FQNEAQ.

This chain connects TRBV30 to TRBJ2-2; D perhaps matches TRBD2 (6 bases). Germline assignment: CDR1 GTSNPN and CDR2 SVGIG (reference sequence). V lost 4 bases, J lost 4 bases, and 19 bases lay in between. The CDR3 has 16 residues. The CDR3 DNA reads TGTGCCTGGAATCTTGGGGGGTCTGCTTTCACCGGGGAGCTGTTTTTT. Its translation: CAWNLGGSAFTGELFF. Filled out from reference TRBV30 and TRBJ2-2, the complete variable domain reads SQTIHQWPATLVQPVGSPLSLECTVEGTSNPNLYWYRQAAGRGLQLLFYSVGIGQISSEVPQNLSASRPQDRQFILSSKKLLLSDSGFYLCAWNLGGSAFTGELFFGEGSRLTVL.

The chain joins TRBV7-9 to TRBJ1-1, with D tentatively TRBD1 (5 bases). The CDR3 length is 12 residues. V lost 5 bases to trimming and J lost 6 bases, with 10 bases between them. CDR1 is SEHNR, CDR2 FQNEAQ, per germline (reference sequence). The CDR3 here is CASSPPGPEAFF. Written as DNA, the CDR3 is TGTGCCAGCAGCCCCCCGGGACCTGAAGCTTTCTTT.

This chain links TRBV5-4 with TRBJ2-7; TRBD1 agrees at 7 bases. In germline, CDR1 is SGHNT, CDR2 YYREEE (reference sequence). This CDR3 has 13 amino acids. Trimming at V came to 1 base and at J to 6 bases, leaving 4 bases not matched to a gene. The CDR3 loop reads CASSLKGGSEQYF. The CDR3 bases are TGTGCCAGCAGCTTGAAAGGGGGCAGCGAGCAGTACTTC. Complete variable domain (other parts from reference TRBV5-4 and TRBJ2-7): ETGVTQSPTHLIKTRGQQVTLRCSSQSGHNTVSWYQQALGQGPQFIFQYYREEENGRGNFPPRFSGLQFPNYSSELNVNALELDDSALYLCASSLKGGSEQYFGPGTRLTVT.

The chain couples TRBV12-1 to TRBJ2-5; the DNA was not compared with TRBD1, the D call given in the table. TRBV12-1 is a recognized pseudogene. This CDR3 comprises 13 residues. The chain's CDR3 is CASSSRQQETQYF. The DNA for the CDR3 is TGTGCCAGCAGCTCTAGACAGCAAGAGACCCAGTACTTC.

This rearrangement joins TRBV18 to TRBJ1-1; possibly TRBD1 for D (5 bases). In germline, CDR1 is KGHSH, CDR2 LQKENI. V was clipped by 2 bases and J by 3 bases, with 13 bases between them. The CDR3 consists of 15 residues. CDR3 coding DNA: TGTGCCAGCTCACCAGGGACGGCCCAGGACACTGAAGCTTTCTTT. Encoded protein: CASSPGTAQDTEAFF.

The CDR3, as DNA: TGCGCCAGCAGCCCCCCAGACGGGGGAGAAAAACTGTTTTTT. This gives the protein CASSPPDGGEKLFF. The chain uses TRBV5-1 and TRBJ1-4; weak D call: TRBD1 (5 bases). The CDR3 runs to 14 residues. Trimming removed 4 bases from V and 8 bases from J, with 15 bases in between. Per germline, CDR1 SGHRS and CDR2 YFSETQ.

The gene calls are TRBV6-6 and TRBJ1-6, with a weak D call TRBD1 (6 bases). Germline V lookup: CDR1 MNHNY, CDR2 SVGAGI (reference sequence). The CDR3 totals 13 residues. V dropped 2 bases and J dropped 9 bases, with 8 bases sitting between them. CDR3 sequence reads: CASSYGGSSPLHF. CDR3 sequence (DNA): TGTGCCAGCAGTTACGGGGGCAGTTCACCCCTCCACTTT.

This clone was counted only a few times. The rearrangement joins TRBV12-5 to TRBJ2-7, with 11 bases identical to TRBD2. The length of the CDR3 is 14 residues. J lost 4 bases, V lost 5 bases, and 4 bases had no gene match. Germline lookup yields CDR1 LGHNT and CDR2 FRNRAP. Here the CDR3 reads CASGTTSGSYEQYF. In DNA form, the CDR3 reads TGTGCTAGTGGTACCACTAGCGGGAGTTACGAGCAGTACTTC.

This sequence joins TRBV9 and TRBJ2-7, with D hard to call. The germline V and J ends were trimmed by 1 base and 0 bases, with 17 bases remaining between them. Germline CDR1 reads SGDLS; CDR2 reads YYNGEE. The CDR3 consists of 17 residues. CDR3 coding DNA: TGTGCCAGCAGCGTATCACCGACCCCAGCTTTCTCCTACGAGCAGTACTTC. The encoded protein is CASSVSPTPAFSYEQYF.

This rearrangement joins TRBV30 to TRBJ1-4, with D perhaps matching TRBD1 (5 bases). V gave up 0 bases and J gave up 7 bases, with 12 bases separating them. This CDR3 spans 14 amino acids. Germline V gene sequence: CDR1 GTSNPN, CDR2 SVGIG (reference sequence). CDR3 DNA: TGTGCCTGGAGTGTATGGGGGTCCGGTGAAAAACTGTTTTTT. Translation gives CAWSVWGSGEKLFF. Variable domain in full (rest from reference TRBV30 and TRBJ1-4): SQTIHQWPATLVQPVGSPLSLECTVEGTSNPNLYWYRQAAGRGLQLLFYSVGIGQISSEVPQNLSASRPQDRQFILSSKKLLLSDSGFYLCAWSVWGSGEKLFFGSGTQLSVL.

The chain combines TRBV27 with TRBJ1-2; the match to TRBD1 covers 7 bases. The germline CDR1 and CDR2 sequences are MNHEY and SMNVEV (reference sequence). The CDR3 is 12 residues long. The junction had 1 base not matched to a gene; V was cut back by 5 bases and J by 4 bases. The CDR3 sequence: CASSRTGYGYTF. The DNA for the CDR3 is TGTGCCAGCAGTAGGACAGGCTATGGCTACACCTTC.